The 24 T cell receptor beta chains below come from one sample, sequenced in a study of T cell therapy after organ transplantation. The assay was immunoSEQ multiplex PCR, and TCRdb's table has in-frame clones only and misses some. The top ten clones hold 3% to 3.5% of a sample with 51,000 or so clones, roughly 93% of them seen once. Which antigens these TCRs recognize remains unknown. The starting material was CD8+ T cells from blood, obtained before autologous CMV-specific T cell therapy. These receptors originate from a human patient who had received a solid organ transplant and had CMV disease.

The chain recombines TRBV2 with TRBJ1-5, with D possibly being TRBD1 (6 bases). Trimming removed 4 bases at V and 2 bases at J, with 12 bases between. Germline loops: CDR1 SNHLY, CDR2 FYNNEI. There are 15 residues in the CDR3. The CDR3 sequence is CASSAGVMGNQPQHF. The CDR3 DNA reads as TGTGCCAGCAGTGCAGGGGTTATGGGCAATCAGCCCCAGCATTTT. The full variable domain, in which reference TRBV2 and TRBJ1-5 provide the parts outside the CDR3, is EPEVTQTPSHQVTQMGQEVILRCVPISNHLYFYWYRQILGQKVEFLVSFYNNEISEKSEIFDDQFSVERPDGSNFTLKIRSTKLEDSAMYFCASSAGVMGNQPQHFGDGTRLSIL.

The rearrangement links TRBV2 to TRBJ1-3; D gene ambiguous. CDR1 is SNHLY, CDR2 FYNNEI, per germline. The CDR3 runs 15 residues. V lost 1 base and J 2 bases, leaving 9 bases between the germline ends. The CDR3: CASSEGVAPGNTIYF. CDR3 nucleotides: TGTGCCAGCAGTGAAGGGGTTGCCCCTGGAAACACCATATATTTT. Based on the CDR3 plus reference TRBV2 and TRBJ1-3, the full variable domain is EPEVTQTPSHQVTQMGQEVILRCVPISNHLYFYWYRQILGQKVEFLVSFYNNEISEKSEIFDDQFSVERPDGSNFTLKIRSTKLEDSAMYFCASSEGVAPGNTIYFGEGSWLTVV.

This chain joins TRBV15 and TRBJ2-7; TRBD1 is a possible D gene (5 bases). The V gene lost 2 bases and the J gene lost 2 bases, with 13 bases spanning the gap. The germline CDR1 and CDR2 sequences are LNHNV and YYDKDF (reference sequence). This CDR3 comprises 15 residues. The CDR3 sequence is CATSRSNRRTYEQYF. Written as DNA, the CDR3 is TGTGCCACCAGCAGATCAAACAGGAGAACCTACGAGCAGTACTTC.

The chain combines TRBV6-5 with TRBJ2-7, with D perhaps matching TRBD2 (5 bases). CDR1 and CDR2 (germline): MNHEY, SVGAGI. Trimming stripped 9 bases from V and 3 bases from J, with 21 bases between. This CDR3 spans 15 amino acids. The CDR3 DNA reads as TGTGCCAGTCTGGACCTCGCTAGAGGAGGCTACGAGCAGTACTTC. Translation: CASLDLARGGYEQYF.

This chain links TRBV7-2 with TRBJ1-1, with D maybe TRBD1 (6 bases). The germline CDR1 and CDR2 sequences are SGHTA and FQGNSA. The CDR3 runs to 16 residues. V lost 1 base to trimming and J lost 3 bases, with 15 bases between them. The CDR3 reads CASSLVIGGGDTEAFF. In nucleotides, the CDR3 is TGTGCCAGCAGCTTAGTTATCGGGGGCGGGGACACTGAAGCTTTCTTT.

The rearrangement links TRBV2 to TRBJ1-2; D not resolved. The germline gives CDR1 SNHLY, CDR2 FYNNEI. The length of the CDR3 is 12 residues. The V gene lost 9 bases and the J gene lost 4 bases, with 12 bases spanning the gap. The CDR3 is CARLETGYGYTF. For the CDR3, the DNA is TGTGCCAGACTTGAGACCGGCTATGGCTACACCTTC.

The V call is TRBV6-4, the J call TRBJ2-1; TRBD2 matches 14 bases. Germline-derived CDR1 and CDR2 are MRHNA and SNTAGT. CDR3 length: 20 residues. The ends lost 2 bases at V and 0 bases at J; junction bases unmatched: 9. The CDR3 DNA follows: TGTGCCAGCAGTGACGGGGGACTAGCGGGGGTTGTTGGCTCCTACAATGAGCAGTTCTTC. It is translated as CASSDGGLAGVVGSYNEQFF.

Written as DNA, the CDR3 is TGTGCCAGCAGCGACTCCGGGGATACGCAGTATTTT. It specifies CASSDSGDTQYF. The genes are TRBV9 and TRBJ2-3; D is undetermined. The ends were cut back, 3 bases at V and 6 bases at J, with 8 bases in the middle. The CDR3 totals 12 residues. The germline CDR1 and CDR2 sequences are SGDLS and YYNGEE.

The V and J genes are TRBV9 and TRBJ2-2; 12 bases align to TRBD2. Trimming took 0 bases from V and 0 from J; bases not matched to a gene: 6. Germline V CDR1 and CDR2: SGDLS, YYNGEE. The length of the CDR3 is 19 residues. In DNA, the CDR3 is TGTGCCAGCAGCGTAGAAGGCGGACTAGCGGGGACGAACACCGGGGAGCTGTTTTTT. This gives the protein CASSVEGGLAGTNTGELFF.

The V and J genes are TRBV7-9 and TRBJ2-1, with 7 positions matching TRBD2. Looked up from germline, CDR1 is SEHNR and CDR2 is FQNEAQ (reference sequence). With 6 bases clipped from V and 8 bases from J, the junction kept 7 bases outside the gene matches. This CDR3 has 13 residues. Here the CDR3 DNA reads TGTGCCAGCAGACCCCGACTAGCCGATGAGCAGTTCTTC. Protein sequence: CASRPRLADEQFF.

V gene TRBV7-2 combines with J gene TRBJ1-4, with TRBD1 identical over 8 bases. Trimming took 1 base from V and 3 from J; bases not matched to a gene: 4. The germline gives CDR1 SGHTA, CDR2 FQGNSA. The CDR3 loop spans 16 amino acids. CDR3 loop: CASSLGRGQSNEKLFF. The CDR3 DNA sequence: TGTGCCAGCAGCTTAGGCAGGGGGCAGTCTAATGAAAAACTGTTTTTT.

The gene calls are TRBV30 and TRBJ1-6; tentatively, D is TRBD1 (5 bases). This CDR3 spans 14 amino acids. V lost 2 bases and J 7 bases, leaving 12 bases between the germline ends. Germline V CDR1 and CDR2: GTSNPN, SVGIG (reference sequence). In nucleotides, the CDR3 is TGTGCCTGGAGTAGGGGATCGCGCAATTCACCCCTCCACTTT. This sequence encodes CAWSRGSRNSPLHF.

The V and J genes are TRBV7-9 and TRBJ2-2; D gene ambiguous. Trimming removed 6 bases at V and 5 bases at J, with 10 bases between. The germline CDR1 and CDR2 sequences are SEHNR and FQNEAQ (reference sequence). CDR3 length equals 13 residues. The CDR3 protein is CASRPEITGELFF. In DNA form, the CDR3 reads TGTGCCAGCAGACCTGAGATTACCGGGGAGCTGTTTTTT.

For the CDR3, the DNA is TGTGCCACCCGATTTGGGGGGGAGGGATTCAATGAGCAGTTCTTC. Translated, it gives CATRFGGEGFNEQFF. The chain links TRBV27 to TRBJ2-1, with TRBD2 matching over 7 bases. CDR3 size: 15 residues. With 10 bases clipped from V and 6 bases from J, the junction kept 15 bases outside the gene matches. Germline V gene lookup returns CDR1 MNHEY and CDR2 SMNVEV (reference sequence).

The chain carries TRBV6-1 and TRBJ2-1; D is perhaps TRBD2 (6 bases). The CDR3 loop spans 17 amino acids. V shed 2 bases and J shed 2 bases, with 16 bases lying between them. The germline CDR1 and CDR2 sequences are MNHNS and SASEGT. CDR3 protein: CASSEPLRQRAYNEQFF. The CDR3 bases are TGTGCCAGCAGTGAACCTCTGAGGCAGCGGGCCTACAATGAGCAGTTCTTC.

The chain is built from TRBV6-1 and TRBJ2-2; D not resolved. V was pared by 3 bases and J by 6 bases, with 11 bases between. Germline values: CDR1 MNHNS, CDR2 SASEGT. The CDR3 covers 14 residues. CDR3 region: CASSERTEPGELFF. The CDR3 DNA is TGTGCCAGCAGTGAGCGGACCGAGCCCGGGGAGCTGTTTTTT.

The J gene is TRBJ2-1, the V gene TRBV19; D is unclear. The CDR3 is made up of 15 amino acids. The V end was cut by 1 base, the J end by 7 bases, with 14 bases between. The germline V gene has CDR1 LNHDA and CDR2 SQIVND (reference sequence). The CDR3 reads CASSIGLRQNNEQFF. The DNA of the CDR3 is TGTGCCAGTAGTATAGGGCTTCGGCAGAATAATGAGCAGTTCTTC.

The chain joins TRBV4-3 to TRBJ1-3; tentatively, D is TRBD1 (6 bases). Trimming stripped 0 bases from V and 0 bases from J, with 9 bases between. Germline loops: CDR1 LGHNA, CDR2 YSLEER. The CDR3 loop spans 16 amino acids. The CDR3, as DNA: TGCGCCAGCAGCCAAGATATGGACAGCTCTGGAAACACCATATATTTT. Translating it yields CASSQDMDSSGNTIYF.

This sequence joins TRBV25-1 and TRBJ1-1; 9 nucleotides align to TRBD1. V trimming: 3 bases; J trimming: 0 bases; junction bases outside the gene matches: 8. This CDR3 comprises 17 residues. Germline values: CDR1 MGHDK, CDR2 SYGVNS. The chain's CDR3 is CASSDGGGTGMNTEAFF. The CDR3 nucleotides are TGTGCCAGCAGTGACGGTGGCGGGACAGGGATGAACACTGAAGCTTTCTTT.

V and J are TRBV5-1 and TRBJ2-1; the match to TRBD2 covers 7 bases. Germline V gene sequence: CDR1 SGHRS, CDR2 YFSETQ. Trimming took 9 bases from V and 9 from J; bases not matched to a gene: 15. This CDR3 is built from 14 residues. The CDR3 reads CATTVGGSPREQFF. The CDR3 nucleotides read TGCGCCACCACGGTAGGCGGGAGCCCGCGTGAGCAGTTCTTC.

The chain combines TRBV7-9 with TRBJ2-1; no firm D call. The V gene's germline CDR1 is SEHNR and CDR2 FQNEAQ (reference sequence). This CDR3 comprises 15 residues. Trimming took off 4 bases at V and 0 bases at J, with 10 bases between the two ends. The CDR3 nucleotides read TGTGCCAGCAGCTCGACGGGCAGCTCCTACAATGAGCAGTTCTTC. The encoded protein is CASSSTGSSYNEQFF.

The rearrangement links TRBV21-1 to TRBJ1-5; the D segment call TRBD1 is taken from the table without a DNA check. TRBV21-1 is termed a pseudogene. CDR3 length: 16 amino acids. The CDR3 is CASSKGGQGNNQPQHF. DNA for the CDR3: TGTGCCAGCAGCAAAGGGGGACAGGGAAACAATCAGCCCCAGCATTTT.

The chain has TRBV15 and TRBJ2-3; D ambiguous. The CDR3 has 16 residues. V lost 0 bases and J lost 4, with 14 bases in between. Germline lookup yields CDR1 LNHNV and CDR2 YYDKDF (reference sequence). The CDR3 loop reads CATSRDHPRSADTQYF. CDR3 bases: TGTGCCACCAGCAGAGATCACCCTAGGAGTGCAGATACGCAGTATTTT.

The chain carries TRBV7-8 and TRBJ1-1; D unresolved. The length of the CDR3 is 13 residues. V was cut by 2 bases and J by 1 base, with 5 bases left in between. Germline V gene data show CDR1 as SGHVS and CDR2 as FQNEAQ. The CDR3 region has the DNA TGTGCCAGCAGCTTACAGCAGAACACTGAAGCTTTCTTT. Translation gives CASSLQQNTEAFF.